These T cell receptor beta chains were read from a single sample in a study of CD4 and CD8 cells across lung adenocarcinoma regions. A single record per CDR3 protein comes from TCRdb applying MiXCR to the PCR reads. The data contain about 20,000 distinct CDR3 sequences, around 50% of them singletons. Sequenced: CD8+ T cells from the center of a lung tumor. All receptors derive from a female donor with lung adenocarcinoma. The CD4 and CD8 labels of this study may be unreliable. Both conserved end residues are part of each CDR3. The D gene is left open where the match is weak. The listing skips clone size in some rows; elsewhere it reads once, few, many or a size class.

DNA: TGTGCCAGCAGTGATGAGGGTAACGGATTCTACGAGCAGTACTTC
CDR3: CASSDEGNGFYEQYF
size: medium-sized
J: TRBJ2-7
D: -
V: TRBV6-1

DNA: TGTGCCAGCAGTCCCTACCAGGGGACGCAGTATTTT
CDR3: CASSPYQGTQYF
size: -
J: TRBJ2-3
D: -
V: TRBV7-3

DNA: TGTGCCAGCAGTGGACCGTTCTGGCGCGGGAGGGAAACAGATACGCAGTATTTT
CDR3: CASSGPFWRGRETDTQYF
size: medium-sized
J: TRBJ2-3
D: TRBD2
V: TRBV6-1

DNA: TGTGCCAGCGGGGGAGGGCGAGCCACAGATATTCAGTACTTC
CDR3: CASGGGRATDIQYF
size: -
J: TRBJ2-4
D: TRBD2
V: TRBV27

DNA: TGTGCCAGCAGTTGCGCGGGGACAGGGGGCCTTAGCCCAGAGACGCAGTACTTC
CDR3: CASSCAGTGGLSPETQYF
size: -
J: TRBJ2-7
D: TRBD1
V: TRBV12-3/TRBV12-4

DNA: TGTGCCAGCAATGAGAGGGACAAGGAGTATGGCTACACCTTC
CDR3: CASNERDKEYGYTF
size: few
J: TRBJ1-2
D: -
V: TRBV6-1

DNA: TGTGCCAGCAGCCCCAGGGCAGGGAGGATCAAGACCCAGTACTTC
CDR3: CASSPRAGRIKTQYF
size: once
J: TRBJ2-5
D: -
V: TRBV6-1

DNA: TGCGCCAGGGGCCACGATGGACATGGCCAAGAGACGCAGTACTTT
CDR3: CARGHDGHGQETQYF
size: -
J: TRBJ2-3
D: -
V: TRBV4-1

DNA: TGTGCCAGCAGCTTACACTCTCTAGCGGGACCGAACACCGGGGAGCTGTTTTTT
CDR3: CASSLHSLAGPNTGELFF
size: few
J: TRBJ2-2
D: TRBD2
V: TRBV7-8

DNA: TGTGCCAGCAGCCTTGGCGGGTACTCTGGGGCCAACGTCCTGACTTTC
CDR3: CASSLGGYSGANVLTF
size: many
J: TRBJ2-6
D: -
V: TRBV14

DNA: TGTGCCAGCAGTGACGGGGCAGGGAGAGCATGTGAGCAGTACTTC
CDR3: CASSDGAGRACEQYF
size: -
J: TRBJ2-7
D: -
V: TRBV6-1

DNA: TGCGCCAGCAGCTTTAGCGAGACCCAGTACTTC
CDR3: CASSFSETQYF
size: few
J: TRBJ2-5
D: -
V: TRBV5-1

DNA: TGCAGCGTTGGGACTAGCGGGGGGACCCAGTACTTC
CDR3: CSVGTSGGTQYF
size: -
J: TRBJ2-5
D: TRBD2
V: TRBV29-1

DNA: TGTGCCAGCAGAGGGCGTGTCGAAGAGATCCAGTACTTC
CDR3: CASRGRVEEIQYF
size: -
J: TRBJ2-4
D: -
V: TRBV27

DNA: TGTGCCAGCAGTCCCACAAGGGGGACTACACAGTTCTTC
CDR3: CASSPTRGTTQFF
size: many
J: TRBJ2-1
D: -
V: TRBV27

DNA: TGTGCCAGCAGCTCTCAGGGGGCTAACTATGGCTACACCTTC
CDR3: CASSSQGANYGYTF
size: many
J: TRBJ1-2
D: TRBD1
V: TRBV7-2

DNA: TGTGCCTGGAGCATACCTCGGGACAGGTTGGACAAAAACATTCAGTACTTC
CDR3: CAWSIPRDRLDKNIQYF
size: -
J: TRBJ2-4
D: TRBD1
V: TRBV30

DNA: TGCGCCAGCAGCAACGGACAGGGGGAGACCCAGTACTTC
CDR3: CASSNGQGETQYF
size: -
J: TRBJ2-5
D: TRBD1
V: TRBV5-1

DNA: TGTGCCAGCAGTTTGGCTAGCGGGCAGGGGGCAGATACGCAGTATTTT
CDR3: CASSLASGQGADTQYF
size: many
J: TRBJ2-3
D: -
V: TRBV12-3/TRBV12-4

DNA: TGCGCCAGCAGTGAGGGGGGAAGGCCCCTGGATAATTCACCCCTCCACTTT
CDR3: CASSEGGRPLDNSPLHF
size: few
J: TRBJ1-6
D: -
V: TRBV10-1

DNA: TGTGCCAGCAGCTTCCATCCTGCGGGAGGGGGCAATGAGCAGTTCTTC
CDR3: CASSFHPAGGGNEQFF
size: medium-sized
J: TRBJ2-1
D: TRBD2
V: TRBV7-2

DNA: TGCGCCAGCAGCCCAAGTCCGACAGAACCATACAGCACAGATACGCAGTATTTT
CDR3: CASSPSPTEPYSTDTQYF
size: -
J: TRBJ2-3
D: -
V: TRBV4-1

DNA: TGTGCCAGCAGTGGTCGAGCAGTTTACAATGAGCAGTTCTTC
CDR3: CASSGRAVYNEQFF
size: -
J: TRBJ2-1
D: -
V: TRBV6-1

DNA: TGTGCCAGCAGCCCCGACGGGGGACTAGCGGGTAAAAAGCAGTTCTTC
CDR3: CASSPDGGLAGKKQFF
size: many
J: TRBJ2-1
D: TRBD2
V: TRBV7-2

DNA: TGTGCCAGCAGTTACTCGGGACAGGGCCGAACAGATATTCAGTATTTT
CDR3: CASSYSGQGRTDIQYF
size: -
J: TRBJ2-3
D: TRBD1
V: TRBV6-5

DNA: TGTGCCAGCAGAAAAGGGGATTTTCCCTACGAGCAGTACTTC
CDR3: CASRKGDFPYEQYF
size: -
J: TRBJ2-7
D: -
V: TRBV6-1

DNA: TGTGCCAGCAGTCCCGGCTCTGGGGCCAACGTCCTGACTTTC
CDR3: CASSPGSGANVLTF
size: medium-sized
J: TRBJ2-6
D: -
V: TRBV7-2

DNA: TGTGCCAGCAGTGAAGCCGAGGGGACAGGGTCGCTATCTATCTACGAGCAGTACTTC
CDR3: CASSEAEGTGSLSIYEQYF
size: medium-sized
J: TRBJ2-7
D: TRBD1
V: TRBV6-1

DNA: TGTGCCAGCGGGACTTTCACAGGGGGCACTGAAGCTCTCTTT
CDR3: CASGTFTGGTEALF
size: once
J: TRBJ1-1
D: TRBD1
V: TRBV11-2

DNA: TGCGCCAGGGGGGGGTGTGACAAAGACATTCAGTACTTT
CDR3: CARGGCDKDIQYF
size: -
J: TRBJ2-4
D: TRBD2
V: TRBV10-1

DNA: TGTGCCAGCAGCACGTTCAGGGGAAGCTCGGCCCAGCATTTT
CDR3: CASSTFRGSSAQHF
size: few
J: TRBJ1-5
D: -
V: TRBV7-2

DNA: TGTGCGGGCGATGGGGGAGGATGGGAAGATACGCAGTATTTC
CDR3: CAGDGGGWEDTQYF
size: once
J: TRBJ2-3
D: -
V: TRBV10-3

DNA: TGTGCCAGCAGGAATCGGAAGATCCCCTACGAGCAGTACTTC
CDR3: CASRNRKIPYEQYF
size: medium-sized
J: TRBJ2-7
D: -
V: TRBV6-1

DNA: TGTGCCAGCAGTGGACCGCTAGATACGCAGTATTTT
CDR3: CASSGPLDTQYF
size: -
J: TRBJ2-3
D: -
V: TRBV6-1

DNA: TGTGCCAGCAGTACCAGGACTAGCTACCCCTACAATGAGCAGTTCTTC
CDR3: CASSTRTSYPYNEQFF
size: few
J: TRBJ2-1
D: TRBD2
V: TRBV27

DNA: TGTGCCAGCATTGGAGGGAACTTAGGCAATGAGCAGTTCTTC
CDR3: CASIGGNLGNEQFF
size: few
J: TRBJ2-1
D: -
V: TRBV6-1

DNA: TGTGCCAGCAGTTTATCAGGGAACTATGGCTACACCTTC
CDR3: CASSLSGNYGYTF
size: -
J: TRBJ1-2
D: -
V: TRBV27

DNA: TGTGCCAGCAGTGGATATATGCAATACCCGAGCTCCTACGAGCAGTACTTC
CDR3: CASSGYMQYPSSYEQYF
size: -
J: TRBJ2-7
D: -
V: TRBV6-4

DNA: TGTGCCTGGAGGGGTTTTAAGAACACTGAAGCTTTCTTT
CDR3: CAWRGFKNTEAFF
size: -
J: TRBJ1-1
D: -
V: TRBV30

DNA: TGTGCCAGCAGTGAGAGCCAGGGCTCCTACGAGCAGTACTTC
CDR3: CASSESQGSYEQYF
size: -
J: TRBJ2-7
D: -
V: TRBV6-1

DNA: TGCAGTGCTAGCCGGGAAATCAGTGAGCAGTTTTTT
CDR3: CSASREISEQFF
size: -
J: TRBJ2-1
D: -
V: TRBV20-1

DNA: TGTGCCCGCGAAGCGGGGCTGGCGGCCAAAAACACGCAGTATTTT
CDR3: CAREAGLAAKNTQYF
size: -
J: TRBJ2-3
D: TRBD2
V: TRBV6-1

DNA: TGTGCCAGCAGCTTAGCCCCGGTGAGCTCCTACAATGAGCAGTTCTTC
CDR3: CASSLAPVSSYNEQFF
size: many
J: TRBJ2-1
D: -
V: TRBV7-6

DNA: TGTGCCAGCCCGGGGCGCTGTACCAAAAACATTCAGTACTTC
CDR3: CASPGRCTKNIQYF
size: -
J: TRBJ2-4
D: -
V: TRBV6-1

DNA: TGTGCCAGCACCCTACTTAGGGAGGGCACGCAGTATTTT
CDR3: CASTLLREGTQYF
size: -
J: TRBJ2-3
D: TRBD2
V: TRBV12-3/TRBV12-4

DNA: TGTGCCAGCAGCGCGGTCGCCGGAGACACGCAGTACTTC
CDR3: CASSAVAGDTQYF
size: -
J: TRBJ2-4
D: -
V: TRBV6-1

DNA: TGTGCCAGCAGTGAACCCTGGACAGACCAGCAGTTCTTC
CDR3: CASSEPWTDQQFF
size: medium-sized
J: TRBJ2-1
D: -
V: TRBV6-1

DNA: TGTGCCAGCAGTCTTAGCGGGAGCTCCTACAATGAGCAGTTCTTC
CDR3: CASSLSGSSYNEQFF
size: -
J: TRBJ2-1
D: TRBD2
V: TRBV27

DNA: TGCGCCCGCATTACGGGGGTGCGAGCCAAAAACACGCAGTATTTC
CDR3: CARITGVRAKNTQYF
size: -
J: TRBJ2-4
D: -
V: TRBV10-2

DNA: TGTGCCCTCGGAGCTCAAGATACTCAGTATTTT
CDR3: CALGAQDTQYF
size: -
J: TRBJ2-3
D: -
V: TRBV27

DNA: TGTGCCAGCACCACAGGGACTAGGTCTACCGGGGAGCTGTTTTTT
CDR3: CASTTGTRSTGELFF
size: medium-sized
J: TRBJ2-2
D: TRBD2
V: TRBV6-1

DNA: TGCGCCAGCAGCTTAGGACTAGCGGGAGGGAGAGAGACCCAGTACTTC
CDR3: CASSLGLAGGRETQYF
size: few
J: TRBJ2-5
D: TRBD2
V: TRBV5-1

DNA: TGTGCCGGGGGGCAGGCAGGGGGCTCCCAAGAGACCCAGTACTTC
CDR3: CAGGQAGGSQETQYF
size: -
J: TRBJ2-5
D: TRBD1
V: TRBV10-3

DNA: TGCGCCAGCAGCCAAGGGGAGGGGCAGGGGTGGACAGATACGCAGTATTTT
CDR3: CASSQGEGQGWTDTQYF
size: -
J: TRBJ2-3
D: -
V: TRBV4-1